This TCR beta chain stems from a study of beta chain features in type 1 diabetes. V was cut by 4 bases and J by 9 bases, with 16 bases left in between. This CDR3 is built from 13 residues. Germline CDR1 reads LGHNA; CDR2 reads YNFKEQ. Investigators reverse transcribed all isolated RNA, so they sequenced expressed TCRB transcripts. Some 3.4 million reads were obtained on average from naive, central memory and regulatory T cell samples. Sequenced by immunoSEQ multiplex PCR; TCRdb stores in-frame clones only, minus some. The data show about 240,000 clones, 27% seen once. This clone was recorded a few times. Sorted cells reached over 95% purity in every population.

This TCR came from a young man in good health. Specimen: central memory CD4+ T cells from blood. The rearrangement uses TRBV4-2 and TRBJ2-7; D gene uncertain. The CDR3 region is CASSRPDPEGQYF. The CDR3 coding sequence is TGTGCCAGCAGCCGACCGGACCCGGAAGGGCAGTACTTC.